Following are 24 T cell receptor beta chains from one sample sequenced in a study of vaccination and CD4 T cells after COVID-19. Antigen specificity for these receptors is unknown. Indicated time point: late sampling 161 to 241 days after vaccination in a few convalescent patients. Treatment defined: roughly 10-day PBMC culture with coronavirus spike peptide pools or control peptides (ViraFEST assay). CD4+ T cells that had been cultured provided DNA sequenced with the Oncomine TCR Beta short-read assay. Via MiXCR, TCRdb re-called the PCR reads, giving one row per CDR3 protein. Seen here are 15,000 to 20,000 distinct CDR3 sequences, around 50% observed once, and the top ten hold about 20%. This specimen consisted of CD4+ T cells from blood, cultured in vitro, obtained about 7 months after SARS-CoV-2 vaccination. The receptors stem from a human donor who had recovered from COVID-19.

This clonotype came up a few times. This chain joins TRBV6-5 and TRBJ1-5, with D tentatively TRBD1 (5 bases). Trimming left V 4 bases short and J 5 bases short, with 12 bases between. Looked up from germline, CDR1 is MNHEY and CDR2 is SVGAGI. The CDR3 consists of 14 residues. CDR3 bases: TGTGCCAGCAGTTTGCGAGGGGCAGATCAGCCCCAGCATTTT. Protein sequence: CASSLRGADQPQHF.

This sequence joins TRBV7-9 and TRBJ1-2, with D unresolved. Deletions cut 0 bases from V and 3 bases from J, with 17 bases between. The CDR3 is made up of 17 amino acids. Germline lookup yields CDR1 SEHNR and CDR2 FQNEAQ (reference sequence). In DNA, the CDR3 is TGTGCCAGCAGCTTAGCGGGAGGGTACGCCGGACACTATGGCTACACCTTC. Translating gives CASSLAGGYAGHYGYTF.

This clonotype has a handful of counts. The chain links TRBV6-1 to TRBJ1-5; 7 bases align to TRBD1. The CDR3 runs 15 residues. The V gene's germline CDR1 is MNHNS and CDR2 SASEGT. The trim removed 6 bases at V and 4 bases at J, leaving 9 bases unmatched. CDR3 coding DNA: TGTGCCAGCAGACGACAGGGTGGGGAAAATCAGCCCCAGCATTTT. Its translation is CASRRQGGENQPQHF.

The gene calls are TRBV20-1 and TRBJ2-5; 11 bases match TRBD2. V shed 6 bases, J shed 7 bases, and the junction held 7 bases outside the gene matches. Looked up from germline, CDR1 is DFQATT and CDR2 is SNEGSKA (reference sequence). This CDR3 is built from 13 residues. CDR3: CSAPRLAGLTQYF. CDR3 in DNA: TGCAGTGCCCCCCGACTAGCGGGGCTGACCCAGTACTTC.

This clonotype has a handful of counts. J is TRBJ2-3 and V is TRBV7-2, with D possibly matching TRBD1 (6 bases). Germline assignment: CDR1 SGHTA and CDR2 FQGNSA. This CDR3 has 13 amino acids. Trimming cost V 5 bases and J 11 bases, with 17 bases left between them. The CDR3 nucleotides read TGTGCCAGCAGCGCAGGGGTCCAGATAAGGCAGTATTTT. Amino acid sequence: CASSAGVQIRQYF.

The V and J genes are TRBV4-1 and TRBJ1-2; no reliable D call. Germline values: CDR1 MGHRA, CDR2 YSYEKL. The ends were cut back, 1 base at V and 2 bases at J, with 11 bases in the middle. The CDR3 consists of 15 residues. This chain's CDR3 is CASSQAEGFNYGYTF. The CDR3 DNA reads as TGCGCCAGCAGCCAAGCGGAGGGATTCAACTATGGCTACACCTTC.

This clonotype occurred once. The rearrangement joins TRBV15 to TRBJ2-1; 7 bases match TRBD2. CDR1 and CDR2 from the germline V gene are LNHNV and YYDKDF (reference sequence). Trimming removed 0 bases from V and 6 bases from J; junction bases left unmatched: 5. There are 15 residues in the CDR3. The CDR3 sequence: CATSRDLASGNEQFF. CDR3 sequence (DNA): TGTGCCACCAGCAGAGATTTGGCTAGCGGCAATGAGCAGTTCTTC.

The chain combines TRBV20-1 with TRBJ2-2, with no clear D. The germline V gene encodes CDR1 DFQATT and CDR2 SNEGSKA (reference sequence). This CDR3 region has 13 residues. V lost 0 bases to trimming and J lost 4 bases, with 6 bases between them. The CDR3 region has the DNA TGCAGTGCTAGAGAAAGGACCACCGGGGAGCTGTTTTTT. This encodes CSARERTTGELFF.

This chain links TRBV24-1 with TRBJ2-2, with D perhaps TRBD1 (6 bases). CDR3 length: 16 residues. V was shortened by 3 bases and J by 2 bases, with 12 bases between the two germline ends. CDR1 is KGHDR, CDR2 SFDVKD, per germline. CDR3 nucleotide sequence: TGTGCCACCAGTGATACAGGGACGGTTAACACCGGGGAGCTGTTTTTT. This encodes CATSDTGTVNTGELFF.

The CDR3 nucleotides read TGCAGTGCACGAACGAGACAAAGGAACACTGAAGCTTTCTTT. Amino acids: CSARTRQRNTEAFF. The chain carries TRBV20-1 and TRBJ1-1; D is unclear. The CDR3 covers 14 residues. Per germline, CDR1 DFQATT and CDR2 SNEGSKA (reference sequence). V gave up 6 bases and J gave up 1 base, with 15 bases separating them.

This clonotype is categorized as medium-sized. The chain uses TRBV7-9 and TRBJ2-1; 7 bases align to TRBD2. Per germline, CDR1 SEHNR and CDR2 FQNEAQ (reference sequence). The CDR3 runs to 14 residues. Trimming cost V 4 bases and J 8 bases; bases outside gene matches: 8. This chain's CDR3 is CASSSRLAFHEQFF. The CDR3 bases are TGTGCCAGCAGCTCACGACTAGCTTTCCATGAGCAGTTCTTC.

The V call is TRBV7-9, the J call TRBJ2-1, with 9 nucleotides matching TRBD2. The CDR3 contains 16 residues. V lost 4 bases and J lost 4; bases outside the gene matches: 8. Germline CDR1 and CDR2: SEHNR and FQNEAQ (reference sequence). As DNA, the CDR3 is TGTGCCAGCAGCTCCCCCCGACTAGCGGTTTACAATGAGCAGTTCTTC. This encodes CASSSPRLAVYNEQFF. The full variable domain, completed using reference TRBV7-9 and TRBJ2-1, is DTGVSQNPRHKITKRGQNVTFRCDPISEHNRLYWYRQTLGQGPEFLTYFQNEAQLEKSRLLSDRFSAERPKGSFSTLEIQRTEQGDSAMYLCASSSPRLAVYNEQFFGPGTRLTVL.

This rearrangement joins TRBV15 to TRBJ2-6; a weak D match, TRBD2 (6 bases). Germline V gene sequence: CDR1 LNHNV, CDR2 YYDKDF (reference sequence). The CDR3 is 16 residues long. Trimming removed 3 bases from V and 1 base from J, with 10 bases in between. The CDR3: CATSRTGGSGANVLTF. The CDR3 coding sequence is TGTGCCACCAGCAGGACCGGGGGTTCTGGGGCCAACGTCCTGACTTTC.

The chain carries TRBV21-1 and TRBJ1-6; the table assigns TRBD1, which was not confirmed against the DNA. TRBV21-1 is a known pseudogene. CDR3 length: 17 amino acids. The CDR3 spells CASSLTLGGDQGSPLHF. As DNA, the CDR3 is TGTGCCAGCAGTTTGACGCTCGGGGGTGACCAGGGTTCACCCCTCCACTTT.

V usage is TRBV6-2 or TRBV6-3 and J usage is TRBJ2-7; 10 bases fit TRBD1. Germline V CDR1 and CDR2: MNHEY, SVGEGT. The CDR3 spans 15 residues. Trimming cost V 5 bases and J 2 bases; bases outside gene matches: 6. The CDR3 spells CASSPGQGKTYEQYF. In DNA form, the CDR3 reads TGTGCCAGCAGTCCGGGACAGGGGAAGACCTACGAGCAGTACTTC.

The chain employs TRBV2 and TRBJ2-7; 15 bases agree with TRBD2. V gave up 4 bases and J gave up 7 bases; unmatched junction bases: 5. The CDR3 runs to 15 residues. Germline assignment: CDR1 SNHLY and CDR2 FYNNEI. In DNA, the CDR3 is TGTGCCAGCAGTGGTGGACTAGCGGGGGGGCAGGAGCAGTACTTC. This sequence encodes CASSGGLAGGQEQYF. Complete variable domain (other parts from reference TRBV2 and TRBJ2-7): EPEVTQTPSHQVTQMGQEVILRCVPISNHLYFYWYRQILGQKVEFLVSFYNNEISEKSEIFDDQFSVERPDGSNFTLKIRSTKLEDSAMYFCASSGGLAGGQEQYFGPGTRLTVT.

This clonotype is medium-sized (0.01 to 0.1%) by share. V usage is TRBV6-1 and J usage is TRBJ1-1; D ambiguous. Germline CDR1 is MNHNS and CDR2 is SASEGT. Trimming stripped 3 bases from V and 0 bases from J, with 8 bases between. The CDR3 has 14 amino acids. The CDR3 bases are TGTGCCAGCAGTGAGCCAGGCATGAACACTGAAGCTTTCTTT. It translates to CASSEPGMNTEAFF.

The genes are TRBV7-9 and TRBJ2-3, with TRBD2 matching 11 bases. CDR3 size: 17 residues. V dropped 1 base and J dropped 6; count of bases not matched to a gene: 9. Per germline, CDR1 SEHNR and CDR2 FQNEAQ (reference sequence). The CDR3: CASSLEVAGGPADTQYF. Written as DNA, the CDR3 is TGTGCCAGCAGCTTAGAGGTAGCGGGAGGGCCGGCCGATACGCAGTATTTT. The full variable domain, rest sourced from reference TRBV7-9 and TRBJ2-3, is DTGVSQNPRHKITKRGQNVTFRCDPISEHNRLYWYRQTLGQGPEFLTYFQNEAQLEKSRLLSDRFSAERPKGSFSTLEIQRTEQGDSAMYLCASSLEVAGGPADTQYFGPGTRLTVL.

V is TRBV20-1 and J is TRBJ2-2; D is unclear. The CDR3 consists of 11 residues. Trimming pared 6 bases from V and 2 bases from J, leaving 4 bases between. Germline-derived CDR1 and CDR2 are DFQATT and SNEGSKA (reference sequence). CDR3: CSAVNTGELFF. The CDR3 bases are TGCAGTGCCGTAAACACCGGGGAGCTGTTTTTT.

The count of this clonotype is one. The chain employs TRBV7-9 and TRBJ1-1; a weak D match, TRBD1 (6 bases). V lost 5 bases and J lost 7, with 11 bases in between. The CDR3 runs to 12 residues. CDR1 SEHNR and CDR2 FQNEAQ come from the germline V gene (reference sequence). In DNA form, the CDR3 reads TGTGCCAGCAGCCCTAGGACAGTTGAAGCTTTCTTT. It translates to CASSPRTVEAFF.

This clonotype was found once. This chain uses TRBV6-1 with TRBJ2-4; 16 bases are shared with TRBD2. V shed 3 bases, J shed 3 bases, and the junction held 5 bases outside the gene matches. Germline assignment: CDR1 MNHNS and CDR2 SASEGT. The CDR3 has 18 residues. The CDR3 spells CASSEGLAGGEVKNIQYF. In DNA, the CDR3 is TGTGCCAGCAGTGAGGGACTAGCGGGAGGGGAGGTCAAAAACATTCAGTACTTC.

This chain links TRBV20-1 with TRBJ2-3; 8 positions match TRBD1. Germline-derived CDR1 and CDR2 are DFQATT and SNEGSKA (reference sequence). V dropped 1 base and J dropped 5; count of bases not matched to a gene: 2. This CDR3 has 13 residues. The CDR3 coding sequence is TGCAGTGCTAGAGGTACAGGGGGAGATACGCAGTATTTT. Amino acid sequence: CSARGTGGDTQYF.

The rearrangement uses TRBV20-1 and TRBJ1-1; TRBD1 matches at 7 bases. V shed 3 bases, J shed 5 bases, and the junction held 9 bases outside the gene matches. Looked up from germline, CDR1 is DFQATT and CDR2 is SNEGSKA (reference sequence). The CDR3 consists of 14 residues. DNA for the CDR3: TGCAGTGCTAGGGGGGACAGTTTGGGGACTGAAGCTTTCTTT. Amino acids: CSARGDSLGTEAFF.

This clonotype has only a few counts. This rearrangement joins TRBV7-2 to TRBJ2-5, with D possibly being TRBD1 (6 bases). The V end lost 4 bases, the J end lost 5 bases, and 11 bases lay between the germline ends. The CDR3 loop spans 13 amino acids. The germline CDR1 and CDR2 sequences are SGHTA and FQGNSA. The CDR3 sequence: CASSWERGETQYF. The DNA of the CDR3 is TGTGCCAGCAGCTGGGAGAGGGGGGAGACCCAGTACTTC.